The 21 T cell receptor beta chains below all came from one sample that was sequenced in a study of T cells expressing NK-cell markers. TCRdb derives one entry per CDR3 protein from the 5' RACE reads, leaving out DNA. The sample features 400,000 to 550,000 distinct CDR3 sequences, with about 7.3% in its top ten. Sequencing was performed on blood T cells: a sorted CD56 or NKG2C T cell subset, CD4+ or CD8+ T cells, or bulk PBMC T cells (not recorded which). The receptors derive from a woman between 18 and 75 years old in good health.

The gene calls are TRBV7-8 and TRBJ2-2; the TRBD1 assignment by TCRdb is unverifiable without DNA. This CDR3 has 15 amino acids. The V gene's germline CDR1 is SGHVS and CDR2 FQNEAQ. The CDR3 spells CASSPRGGLTGELFF.

This rearrangement joins TRBV14 to TRBJ1-1. CDR1 and CDR2 (germline): SGHDN, FVKESK. The CDR3 totals 13 residues. CDR3: CASRSMGGAEAFF.

The J gene is TRBJ2-7, the V gene TRBV20-1; with no DNA, the TCRdb D assignment of TRBD2 cannot be verified. CDR1 DFQATT and CDR2 SNEGSKA come from the germline V gene (reference sequence). The CDR3 sequence is 14 residues long. CDR3 sequence: CSALGLGGSYEQYF.

The chain combines TRBV27 with TRBJ1-2; the TCRdb D gene call, TRBD1, has no DNA to confirm it. The CDR3 spans 13 residues. Germline-derived CDR1 and CDR2 are MNHEY and SMNVEV (reference sequence). The CDR3 here is CASSLLPGDGYTF.

This chain links TRBV12-3 or TRBV12-4 with TRBJ1-1; the TCRdb D gene call, TRBD1, has no DNA to confirm it. The CDR3 is 13 residues long. The CDR3 protein is CASTFTGNTEAFF.

CDR3 amino acids: CASSSNNLNTEAFF. The chain employs TRBV6-5 and TRBJ1-1. Germline loops: CDR1 MNHEY, CDR2 SVGAGI. The CDR3 has 14 residues.

V is TRBV5-5 and J is TRBJ2-3; TCRdb returns TRBD1, unconfirmable since there is no DNA. Germline V gene sequence: CDR1 SGHKS, CDR2 YYEKEE (reference sequence). CDR3 length: 14 residues. Here the CDR3 reads CASRQGVLSDTQYF.

The chain joins TRBV7-9 to TRBJ2-7. The CDR3 has 17 amino acids. Germline values: CDR1 SEHNR, CDR2 FQNEAQ (reference sequence). This CDR3 reads CASSLAKGREGSYEQYF.

This sequence joins TRBV6-4 and TRBJ2-1; there is no DNA to check the TCRdb D call of TRBD2. The CDR3 runs to 14 residues. The germline gives CDR1 MRHNA, CDR2 SNTAGT. CDR3 protein: CASSQREAYNEQFF.

The rearrangement links TRBV11-2 to TRBJ1-5; TCRdb selects TRBD1, and the lack of DNA leaves this call unchecked. Germline CDR1 SGHAT, CDR2 FQNNGV. This CDR3 has 15 amino acids. CDR3 region: CASSFAGGTGQPQHF.

The rearrangement joins TRBV7-2 to TRBJ2-5; TCRdb indicates TRBD1, and absent DNA this call remains unverified. Germline loops: CDR1 SGHTA, CDR2 FQGNSA. CDR3 length equals 16 residues. Here the CDR3 reads CASSPWGGGRQETQYF.

The chain's CDR3 is CASSRGQLEAFF. The chain joins TRBV18 to TRBJ1-1; there is no DNA to check the TCRdb D call of TRBD1. The CDR3 is 12 amino acids. In germline, CDR1 is KGHSH, CDR2 LQKENI.

The chain joins TRBV4-2 to TRBJ2-1; TCRdb outputs TRBD1, but without DNA this stays unchecked. Per germline, CDR1 LGHNA and CDR2 YNFKEQ. This CDR3 has 18 amino acids. The CDR3 protein is CASSLRGLDTSSYNEQFF.

The chain has TRBV5-1 and TRBJ2-1; TCRdb's assignment of TRBD1 cannot be checked, as there is no DNA. Looked up from germline, CDR1 is SGHRS and CDR2 is YFSETQ. There are 14 residues in the CDR3. The CDR3 region is CASSLVTGNFREFF.

The chain combines TRBV24-1 with TRBJ2-1; TCRdb returns TRBD2, unconfirmable since there is no DNA. The CDR3 spans 16 residues. Germline loops: CDR1 KGHDR, CDR2 SFDVKD. The CDR3 is CATSARPTSGNDEQFF.

The chain is built from TRBV5-1 and TRBJ2-2; TCRdb lists TRBD2, though no DNA is available to test this call. The CDR3 sequence is 15 residues long. Germline CDR1 is SGHRS and CDR2 is YFSETQ. The CDR3 sequence: CASSLARENTGELFF. Using reference TRBV5-1 and TRBJ2-2 for the parts outside the CDR3, the full variable domain is KAGVTQTPRYLIKTRGQQVTLSCSPISGHRSVSWYQQTPGQGLQFLFEYFSETQRNKGNFPGRFSGRQFSNSRSEMNVSTLELGDSALYLCASSLARENTGELFFGEGSRLTVL.

The chain combines TRBV14 with TRBJ2-2; there is no DNA to check the TCRdb D call of TRBD1. The germline CDR1 and CDR2 sequences are SGHDN and FVKESK. CDR3 size: 14 residues. CDR3 amino acids: CASSRDHNAGELFF.

V gene TRBV29-1 combines with J gene TRBJ2-7; no DNA is available, so the TRBD2 call from TCRdb remains unchecked. The germline V gene has CDR1 SQVTM and CDR2 ANQGSEA. This CDR3 is built from 13 residues. The CDR3 sequence is CSAGLPGPLEQYF.

The chain joins TRBV10-3 to TRBJ2-6; the D call of TRBD1 rests on TCRdb alone, since no DNA is present to check it. The CDR3 covers 15 residues. Germline CDR1 and CDR2: ENHRY and SYGVKD. The CDR3 sequence is CATSLSGAGANVLIF.

This chain links TRBV28 with TRBJ2-3. From germline, CDR1 is MDHEN and CDR2 SYDVKM. The CDR3 loop spans 16 amino acids. CDR3 sequence: CASSFPYAASTDTQYF.

This rearrangement joins TRBV2 to TRBJ1-1. This CDR3 comprises 14 residues. Germline CDR1 SNHLY, CDR2 FYNNEI. The CDR3 here is CASSEGRQRTEAFF. Full variable domain (rest looked up from reference TRBV2 and TRBJ1-1): EPEVTQTPSHQVTQMGQEVILRCVPISNHLYFYWYRQILGQKVEFLVSFYNNEISEKSEIFDDQFSVERPDGSNFTLKIRSTKLEDSAMYFCASSEGRQRTEAFFGQGTRLTVV.